The 19 T cell receptor beta chains below all came from one sample that was sequenced in a study of T-cell reconstitution after alpha-beta-depleted transplantation in children. For TCRbeta, the library was prepared with unique molecular identifiers. Using its own MiXCR run on the PCR reads, TCRdb lists one record per CDR3 protein. The sample holds 200,000 to 250,000 distinct CDR3 sequences, approximately 8.4% seen once. Material: PBMCs, mostly from graft donor cells, obtained 360 days after TCRalphabeta/CD19-depleted stem cell transplant. The source of these receptors is a male patient aged 2 to 10 who had a stem cell transplant for acute myeloid leukemia, so the T cells may come from the graft donor.

In this sample, this clonotype turned up a few times. This rearrangement joins TRBV12-3 or TRBV12-4 to TRBJ1-5; D gene ambiguous. Trimming removed 2 bases from V and 5 bases from J, with 19 bases in between. The CDR3 loop spans 17 amino acids. DNA of the CDR3: TGTGCCAGCAGTTTACGACCAGGCGGAGATGGAGATCAGCCCCAGCATTTT. Protein sequence: CASSLRPGGDGDQPQHF.

V gene TRBV10-3 combines with J gene TRBJ2-7, with unresolved D. CDR1 is ENHRY, CDR2 SYGVKD, per germline. The V and J ends lost 2 bases and 6 bases respectively, with 5 bases between them. The CDR3 runs to 11 residues. The CDR3 is CAISEGSEQYV. The CDR3 region has the DNA TGTGCCATCAGTGAGGGCAGCGAGCAGTACGTC.

The chain combines TRBV18 with TRBJ1-5, with D possibly being TRBD1 (6 bases). Germline V gives CDR1 KGHSH, CDR2 LQKENI. CDR3 length: 13 residues. Trimming stripped 4 bases from V and 8 bases from J, with 12 bases between. CDR3: CASSRRRGEPQHF. The CDR3 DNA reads as TGTGCCAGCTCACGACGCAGGGGAGAGCCCCAGCATTTT.

The genes are TRBV20-1 and TRBJ2-1; TRBD2 agrees at 12 bases. Germline V gene data show CDR1 as DFQATT and CDR2 as SNEGSKA (reference sequence). The J segment lost 2 bases and the V segment lost 3 bases, leaving 8 bases of the junction unmatched. This CDR3 has 17 residues. CDR3 residues: CSASPSGRALTYNEQFF. CDR3 bases: TGCAGTGCTAGCCCTAGCGGGAGGGCCCTAACCTACAATGAGCAGTTCTTC.

This clonotype was detected ten times or more. The chain links TRBV18 to TRBJ2-5; D might be TRBD1 or TRBD2, each matching 5 bases. This CDR3 has 15 residues. V gave up 9 bases and J gave up 3 bases, with 20 bases separating them. Germline V CDR1 and CDR2: KGHSH, LQKENI. DNA for the CDR3: TGTGCCAGTGGCCCTCGGGACGCCATTAAAGAGACCCAGTACTTC. Protein product: CASGPRDAIKETQYF.

This clonotype was seen at least ten times. CDR3 sequence reads: CASSLTGVTYEQYF. CDR3 DNA sequence: TGCGCCAGCAGCTTGACAGGGGTGACCTACGAGCAGTACTTC. V and J are TRBV5-1 and TRBJ2-7; 7 nucleotides line up with TRBD1. The CDR3 contains 14 residues. V was clipped by 1 base and J by 2 bases; unmatched bases: 3. Germline V gives CDR1 SGHRS, CDR2 YFSETQ.

This clonotype appeared a single time. This chain uses TRBV4-3 with TRBJ2-1; 12 nucleotides match TRBD2. The CDR3 is 18 residues long. CDR1 is LGHNA, CDR2 YSLEER, per germline. The ends lost 3 bases at V and 0 bases at J; junction bases unmatched: 6. The CDR3 sequence is CASSQEKTSGSSYNEQFF. CDR3 nucleotides: TGCGCCAGCAGCCAGGAGAAGACTAGCGGGAGCTCCTACAATGAGCAGTTCTTC.

The chain uses TRBV4-3 and TRBJ2-1; tentatively, D is TRBD1 or TRBD2 (6 bases each). V shed 3 bases and J shed 0 bases, with 15 bases lying between them. The CDR3 has 17 residues. Germline V lookup: CDR1 LGHNA, CDR2 YSLEER. The CDR3 loop is CASSHSLGGGSYNEQFF. Written as DNA, the CDR3 is TGCGCCAGCAGCCATTCATTAGGAGGGGGCTCCTACAATGAGCAGTTCTTC.

This clonotype was seen more than once but under ten times. The CDR3 nucleotides are TGTGCCAGCAGCCCCTCCGGGACTACGAGCTCCTACAATGAGCAGTTCTTC. It codes for CASSPSGTTSSYNEQFF. The chain recombines TRBV7-6 with TRBJ2-1, with 7 positions matching TRBD2. The germline gives CDR1 SGHVS, CDR2 FNYEAQ. After removal of 5 bases from V and 0 bases from J, the junction contained 10 bases not matched to a gene. The CDR3 totals 17 residues.

This clonotype was counted between two and nine times. The rearrangement links TRBV18 to TRBJ2-1; 14 bases are shared with TRBD2. The CDR3 runs to 17 residues. In germline, CDR1 is KGHSH, CDR2 LQKENI. The junction had 9 bases not matched to a gene; V was cut back by 3 bases and J by 8 bases. The CDR3 reads CASSPKGLAGGKDEQFF. The CDR3, as DNA: TGTGCCAGCTCACCTAAAGGACTAGCGGGGGGTAAGGATGAGCAGTTCTTC.

The gene calls are TRBV9 and TRBJ2-2; maybe TRBD2 (6 bases). V shed 3 bases and J shed 2 bases, with 11 bases lying between them. Germline V gene data show CDR1 as SGDLS and CDR2 as YYNGEE. The length of the CDR3 is 15 residues. In nucleotides, the CDR3 is TGTGCCAGCAGCGCCGGGGGACCAAACACCGGGGAGCTGTTTTTT. This gives the protein CASSAGGPNTGELFF. Full variable domain (remainder filled in from reference TRBV9 and TRBJ2-2): DSGVTQTPKHLITATGQRVTLRCSPRSGDLSVYWYQQSLDQGLQFLIQYYNGEERAKGNILERFSAQQFPDLHSELNLSSLELGDSALYFCASSAGGPNTGELFFGEGSRLTVL.

This clonotype was recorded a few times. V usage is TRBV2 and J usage is TRBJ2-1; no clear D. In germline, CDR1 is SNHLY, CDR2 FYNNEI. V lost 6 bases to trimming and J lost 8 bases, with 5 bases between them. This CDR3 has 10 amino acids. The CDR3 sequence: CASRIYEQFF. DNA of the CDR3: TGTGCCAGCAGAATATATGAGCAGTTCTTC.

This clonotype was counted only a few times. The V gene is TRBV7-2, the J gene TRBJ2-5; D gene uncertain. The ends were cut back, 5 bases at V and 2 bases at J, with 6 bases in the middle. Per germline, CDR1 SGHTA and CDR2 FQGNSA. CDR3 length equals 12 residues. CDR3: CASSAGQETQYF. For the CDR3, the DNA is TGTGCCAGCAGCGCCGGTCAAGAGACCCAGTACTTC.

J is TRBJ1-1 and V is TRBV6-1; D remains unclear. This CDR3 is 16 amino acids long. Deletions cut 1 base from V and 1 base from J, with 13 bases between. Germline V gene data show CDR1 as MNHNS and CDR2 as SASEGT. Here the CDR3 DNA reads TGTGCCAGCAGTGAAGGGAGGGAGCGGAAGAACACTGAAGCTTTCTTT. It specifies CASSEGRERKNTEAFF.

This clonotype was observed at least ten times. For the CDR3, the DNA is TGTGCCAGCAGTTACTCGAGGAGGGAACCGTTCTTC. It translates to CASSYSRREPFF. The chain recombines TRBV6-2 or TRBV6-3 with TRBJ2-1, with D possibly being TRBD2 (6 bases). The CDR3 extends over 12 amino acids. Trimming removed 0 bases at V and 15 bases at J, with 12 bases between. Germline values: CDR1 MNHEY, CDR2 SVGEGT.

V is TRBV7-8 and J is TRBJ2-1; either TRBD1 or TRBD2 may supply D (5 bases each). The CDR3 is 15 amino acids. V lost 4 bases to trimming and J lost 7 bases, with 17 bases between them. Germline values: CDR1 SGHVS, CDR2 FQNEAQ. CDR3 DNA sequence: TGTGCCAGCAGCTCGGGACGCAGGCCTACAAATGAGCAGTTCTTC. As protein: CASSSGRRPTNEQFF.

The chain couples TRBV7-2 to TRBJ2-5; 11 nucleotides agree with TRBD2. J lost 5 bases, V lost 1 base, and 6 bases had no gene match. The CDR3 is 16 amino acids. Germline V gene lookup returns CDR1 SGHTA and CDR2 FQGNSA. As DNA, the CDR3 is TGTGCCAGCAGCTTAGTAGCGGGAGGGCCGTGGGAGACCCAGTACTTC. Protein product: CASSLVAGGPWETQYF.

This clonotype showed up many times. The genes are TRBV3-1 and TRBJ2-2, with D unresolved. The CDR3 consists of 14 residues. V lost 1 base, J lost 7 bases, and 10 bases lay in between. CDR1 and CDR2 (germline): LGHDT, YNNKEL (reference sequence). CDR3 in DNA: TGTGCCAGCAGCCAAGGACTCTCGAGCGGGGAGCTGTTTTTT. Protein product: CASSQGLSSGELFF.

This rearrangement joins TRBV10-3 to TRBJ1-5; the D is unclear. The CDR3 has 12 residues. Germline CDR1 is ENHRY and CDR2 is SYGVKD. With 2 bases removed from V and 7 bases from J, the gap between germline ends came to 6 bases. DNA of the CDR3: TGTGCCATCAGTGAGGGGGAACAGCCCCAGCATTTT. This encodes CAISEGEQPQHF.